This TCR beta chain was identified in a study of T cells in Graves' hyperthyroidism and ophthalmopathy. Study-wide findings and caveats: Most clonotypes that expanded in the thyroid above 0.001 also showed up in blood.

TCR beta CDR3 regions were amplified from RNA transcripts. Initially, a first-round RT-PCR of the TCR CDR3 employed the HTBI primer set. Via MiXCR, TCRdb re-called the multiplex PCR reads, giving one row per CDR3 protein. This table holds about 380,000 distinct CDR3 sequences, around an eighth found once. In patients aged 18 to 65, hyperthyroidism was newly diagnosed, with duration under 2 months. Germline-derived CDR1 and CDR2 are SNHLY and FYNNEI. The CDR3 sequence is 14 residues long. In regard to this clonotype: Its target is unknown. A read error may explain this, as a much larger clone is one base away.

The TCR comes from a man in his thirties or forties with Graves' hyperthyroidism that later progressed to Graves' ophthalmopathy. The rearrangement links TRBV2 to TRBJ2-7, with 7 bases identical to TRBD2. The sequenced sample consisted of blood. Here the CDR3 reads CAGSGIGGGYEQYF. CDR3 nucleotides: TGTGCCGGCAGTGGAATAGGCGGGGGCTACGAGCAGTACTTC.